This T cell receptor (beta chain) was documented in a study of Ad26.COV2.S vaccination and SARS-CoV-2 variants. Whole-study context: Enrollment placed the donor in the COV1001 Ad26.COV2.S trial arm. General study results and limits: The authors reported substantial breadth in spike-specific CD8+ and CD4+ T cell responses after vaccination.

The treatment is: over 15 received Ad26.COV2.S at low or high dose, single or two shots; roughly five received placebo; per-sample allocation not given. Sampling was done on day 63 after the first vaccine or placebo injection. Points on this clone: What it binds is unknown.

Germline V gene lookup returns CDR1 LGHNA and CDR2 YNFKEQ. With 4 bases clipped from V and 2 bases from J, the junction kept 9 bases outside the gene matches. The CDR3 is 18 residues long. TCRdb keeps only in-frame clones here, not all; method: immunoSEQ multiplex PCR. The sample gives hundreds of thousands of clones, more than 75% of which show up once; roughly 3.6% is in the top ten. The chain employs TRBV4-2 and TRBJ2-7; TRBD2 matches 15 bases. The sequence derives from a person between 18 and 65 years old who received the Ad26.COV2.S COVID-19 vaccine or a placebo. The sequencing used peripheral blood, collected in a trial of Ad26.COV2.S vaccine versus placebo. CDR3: CASSLLPGLAGGTYEQYF. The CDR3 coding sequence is TGTGCCAGCAGCCTGCTTCCGGGACTAGCGGGGGGAACCTACGAGCAGTACTTC.